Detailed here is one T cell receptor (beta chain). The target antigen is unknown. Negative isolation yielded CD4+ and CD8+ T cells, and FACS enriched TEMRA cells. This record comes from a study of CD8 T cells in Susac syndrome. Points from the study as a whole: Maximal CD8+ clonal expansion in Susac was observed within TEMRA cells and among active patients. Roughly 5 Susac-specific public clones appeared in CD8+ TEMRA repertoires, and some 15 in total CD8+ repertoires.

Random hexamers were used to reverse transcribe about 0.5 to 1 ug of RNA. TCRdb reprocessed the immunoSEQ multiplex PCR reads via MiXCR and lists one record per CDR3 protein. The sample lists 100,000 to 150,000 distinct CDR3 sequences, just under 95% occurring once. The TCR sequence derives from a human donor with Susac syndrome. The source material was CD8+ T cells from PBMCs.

CDR3 loop: CASSLSREQYF. The CDR3 DNA reads as TGTGCCAGCAGTCTCAGTAGGGAGCAGTACTTC. This sequence joins TRBV25-1 and TRBJ2-7, with D hard to call. Deletions cut 5 bases from V and 7 bases from J, with 9 bases between. The CDR3 is 11 residues long. Germline V lookup: CDR1 MGHDK, CDR2 SYGVNS.